The 19 T cell receptor beta chains in this list originate from one sample, sequenced in a study of blood T cell repertoires in COVID-19. Data came from immunoSEQ multiplex PCR; TCRdb stores just in-frame clones and leaves some out. The table includes fewer than 250,000 clones, 82% detected once. Sample: peripheral blood. These TCRs come from a woman in her sixties or seventies with acute or convalescent COVID-19.

V is TRBV6-5 and J is TRBJ1-1; the D is unclear. Germline V gene data show CDR1 as MNHEY and CDR2 as SVGAGI. The V end lost 4 bases, the J end lost 0 bases, and 12 bases lay between the germline ends. There are 15 residues in the CDR3. Written as DNA, the CDR3 is TGTGCCAGCAGTTCGACTGTAACCGTGAACACTGAAGCTTTCTTT. Its translation is CASSSTVTVNTEAFF.

The chain recombines TRBV18 with TRBJ1-6; the match to TRBD1 covers 8 bases. Per the germline V gene, CDR1 is KGHSH and CDR2 is LQKENI. Trimming took 5 bases from V and 8 from J; bases not matched to a gene: 2. The CDR3 covers 13 residues. CDR3 loop: CASSTQGDSPLHF. The DNA of the CDR3 is TGTGCCAGCTCAACACAGGGGGATTCACCCCTCCACTTT.

This chain joins TRBV19 and TRBJ2-7; D gene ambiguous. CDR1 is LNHDA and CDR2 is SQIVND in the germline V gene (reference sequence). With 9 bases removed from V and 7 bases from J, the gap between germline ends came to 19 bases. There are 13 residues in the CDR3. The CDR3 loop reads CASAPMSLGEQYF. CDR3 DNA: TGTGCCAGCGCTCCGATGTCCCTCGGGGAGCAGTACTTC.

V and J are TRBV9 and TRBJ1-1, with a weak D call TRBD1 (6 bases). Trimming left V 0 bases short and J 4 bases short, with 10 bases between. Germline V lookup: CDR1 SGDLS, CDR2 YYNGEE. The CDR3 spans 14 residues. This CDR3 is CASSVDGGGTEAFF. The CDR3 region has the DNA TGTGCCAGCAGCGTAGATGGGGGCGGCACTGAAGCTTTCTTT. Combining the CDR3 with reference TRBV9 and TRBJ1-1 gives the whole variable domain DSGVTQTPKHLITATGQRVTLRCSPRSGDLSVYWYQQSLDQGLQFLIQYYNGEERAKGNILERFSAQQFPDLHSELNLSSLELGDSALYFCASSVDGGGTEAFFGQGTRLTVV.

The chain couples TRBV7-2 to TRBJ2-2; 10 bases line up with TRBD1. The trim removed 4 bases at V and 6 bases at J, leaving 5 bases unmatched. CDR1 and CDR2 from the germline V gene are SGHTA and FQGNSA. The CDR3 runs to 15 residues. CDR3 amino acids: CASSSGQGMAGELFF. Here the CDR3 DNA reads TGTGCCAGCAGCTCGGGACAGGGGATGGCCGGGGAGCTGTTTTTT. The full variable domain, rest sourced from reference TRBV7-2 and TRBJ2-2, is GAGVSQSPSNKVTEKGKDVELRCDPISGHTALYWYRQSLGQGLEFLIYFQGNSAPDKSGLPSDRFSAERTGGSVSTLTIQRTQQEDSAVYLCASSSGQGMAGELFFGEGSRLTVL.

This clone was recorded many times. V is TRBV6-5 and J is TRBJ2-7; D is undetermined. The CDR3 loop spans 13 amino acids. Germline V gives CDR1 MNHEY, CDR2 SVGAGI. Trimming stripped 7 bases from V and 0 bases from J, with 10 bases between. In nucleotides, the CDR3 is TGTGCCAGCATCTTCCCCAGCTCCTACGAGCAGTACTTC. Translating it yields CASIFPSSYEQYF.

A word on this clone: Other DNA sequences of this sample code for an identical CDR3. The chain has TRBV6-4 and TRBJ1-4; 9 nucleotides align to TRBD1. V was clipped by 5 bases and J by 8 bases; unmatched bases: 3. Germline V CDR1 and CDR2: MRHNA, SNTAGT. The CDR3 is 13 residues long. CDR3 coding DNA: TGTGCCAGCAGTCGCGACAGGGGGGAAAAACTGTTTTTT. Its translation: CASSRDRGEKLFF.

This sequence joins TRBV7-2 and TRBJ2-2; 10 positions match TRBD2. CDR1 and CDR2 (germline): SGHTA, FQGNSA. The ends lost 7 bases at V and 6 bases at J; junction bases unmatched: 14. The CDR3 has 17 amino acids. As DNA, the CDR3 is TGTGCCAGCATCAGACTTATGGGGACTAGCGTCGCCGGGGAGCTGTTTTTT. The encoded protein is CASIRLMGTSVAGELFF. Together with reference TRBV7-2 and TRBJ2-2, the CDR3 gives the full variable domain: GAGVSQSPSNKVTEKGKDVELRCDPISGHTALYWYRQSLGQGLEFLIYFQGNSAPDKSGLPSDRFSAERTGGSVSTLTIQRTQQEDSAVYLCASIRLMGTSVAGELFFGEGSRLTVL.

This chain connects TRBV24-1 to TRBJ1-2; no reliable D call. Trimming removed 5 bases at V and 1 base at J, with 7 bases between. CDR3 length equals 13 residues. Germline V gene sequence: CDR1 KGHDR, CDR2 SFDVKD. CDR3 bases: TGTGCCACCAGTGTGTTCGGTAACTATGGCTACACCTTC. It codes for CATSVFGNYGYTF.

The chain employs TRBV6-5 and TRBJ1-3, with D possibly being TRBD1 (5 bases). Germline V gene lookup returns CDR1 MNHEY and CDR2 SVGAGI. The CDR3 loop spans 15 amino acids. V was trimmed by 2 bases and J by 4 bases, leaving 12 bases between them. The CDR3 DNA follows: TGTGCCAGCAGTTACCTACGGGGGGGAGGAAACACCATATATTTT. Residues: CASSYLRGGGNTIYF.

This clone occurred a few times. The rearrangement uses TRBV4-3 and TRBJ2-1, with a weak D call TRBD1 (6 bases). V was clipped by 6 bases and J by 0 bases, with 12 bases between them. The length of the CDR3 is 15 residues. CDR1 is LGHNA and CDR2 is YSLEER in the germline V gene. CDR3 sequence (DNA): TGCGCCAGCAGTTCCCTAGGGGGCTCCTACAATGAGCAGTTCTTC. Translating it yields CASSSLGGSYNEQFF.

The chain has TRBV12-3 or TRBV12-4 and TRBJ1-2; D is uncertain. Trimming left V 5 bases short and J 8 bases short, with 12 bases between. This CDR3 is built from 12 residues. The CDR3, as DNA: TGTGCCAGCAGTACCCTCCGTCGGGGCTACACCTTC. This translates into CASSTLRRGYTF.

The chain employs TRBV19 and TRBJ1-2, with 12 bases lining up with TRBD1. V trimming: 6 bases; J trimming: 7 bases; junction bases outside the gene matches: 6. Germline V gene lookup returns CDR1 LNHDA and CDR2 SQIVND (reference sequence). This CDR3 spans 14 amino acids. The CDR3 sequence: CASRIRDRGPGYTF. In nucleotides, the CDR3 is TGTGCCAGTAGAATCCGGGACAGGGGGCCTGGCTACACCTTC.

The chain joins TRBV3-1 (or the pseudogene TRBV3-2) to TRBJ1-5, with D tentatively TRBD1 (5 bases). Germline CDR1 is LGHDT and CDR2 is YNNKEL (reference sequence). Trimming removed 1 base from V and 6 bases from J, with 13 bases in between. There are 15 residues in the CDR3. DNA for the CDR3: TGTGCCAGCAGCCAAGCTTTGGGGGAGGGTCAGCCCCAGCATTTT. Encoded protein: CASSQALGEGQPQHF.

This rearrangement joins TRBV28 to TRBJ1-3, with D perhaps matching TRBD1 (5 bases). The V gene's germline CDR1 is MDHEN and CDR2 SYDVKM. The CDR3 has 17 amino acids. V shed 3 bases and J shed 0 bases, with 15 bases lying between them. This CDR3 reads CASSFLGRRSSGNTIYF. The DNA for the CDR3 is TGTGCCAGCAGTTTTTTGGGGCGGCGGAGCTCTGGAAACACCATATATTTT.

The V call is TRBV19, the J call TRBJ1-2; 11 bases match TRBD1. Germline-derived CDR1 and CDR2 are LNHDA and SQIVND (reference sequence). The CDR3 contains 14 residues. The junction had 4 bases not matched to a gene; V was cut back by 4 bases and J by 6 bases. In DNA, the CDR3 is TGTGCCAGTAGTACCGGACAGGGGGCTAATGGCTACACCTTC. Amino acids: CASSTGQGANGYTF.

The rearrangement joins TRBV11-2 to TRBJ1-1; D possibly corresponds to TRBD1 (5 bases). The CDR3 covers 13 residues. Trimming pared 2 bases from V and 6 bases from J, leaving 10 bases between. In germline, CDR1 is SGHAT, CDR2 FQNNGV. The CDR3 reads CASSLRGGAEAFF. CDR3 in DNA: TGTGCCAGCAGCTTACGAGGAGGGGCTGAAGCTTTCTTT.

J is TRBJ2-6 and V is TRBV19, with D unclear. V gave up 7 bases and J gave up 4 bases, with 8 bases separating them. The CDR3 runs to 13 residues. Germline V gives CDR1 LNHDA, CDR2 SQIVND (reference sequence). CDR3 nucleotides: TGTGCCAGTATGATGAGAGGGGCCAACGTCCTGACTTTC. It yields the protein CASMMRGANVLTF.

This sequence joins TRBV5-4 and TRBJ2-3; weak D call: TRBD1 (6 bases). This CDR3 is built from 14 residues. Germline V CDR1 and CDR2: SGHNT, YYREEE (reference sequence). The V end lost 4 bases, the J end lost 4 bases, and 13 bases lay between the germline ends. The CDR3 DNA is TGTGCCAGCAGCAACCAGGGGACCGCAGATACGCAGTATTTT. Its protein product is CASSNQGTADTQYF.